The next 4 T cell receptor beta chains were all read from a single sample in a study of T cell changes during pregnancy in multiple sclerosis. The protocol was immunoSEQ multiplex PCR, while the TCRdb copy is restricted to in-frame clones and leaves out a portion. The sample contains 40,000 to 60,000 clones, over 85% of which appear only once. The material sequenced was CD4+ T cells from peripheral blood mononuclear cells, taken in the first trimester of pregnancy. The receptors come from a female donor with multiple sclerosis, enrolled in a pregnancy study.

This clone showed up just once. The chain employs TRBV6-6 and TRBJ1-5; 8 bases agree with TRBD1. Germline CDR1 is MNHNY and CDR2 is SVGAGI (reference sequence). Germline trimming cut 2 bases from V and 8 bases from J; bases unmatched to any gene: 5. The CDR3 consists of 14 residues. The chain's CDR3 is CASSYAGTGEPQHF. In DNA, the CDR3 is TGTGCCAGCAGTTACGCAGGGACAGGTGAGCCCCAGCATTTT.

Only one count was recorded for this clone. The J gene is TRBJ2-1, the V gene TRBV29-1, with 9 nucleotides matching TRBD2. Per the germline V gene, CDR1 is SQVTM and CDR2 is ANQGSEA. The CDR3 is 14 amino acids. V trimming: 7 bases; J trimming: 9 bases; junction bases outside the gene matches: 13. The CDR3 region is CSGAASGGPSEQFF. CDR3 DNA sequence: TGCAGCGGAGCCGCGAGCGGGGGGCCGAGTGAGCAGTTCTTC.

This clone was seen just once. The chain joins TRBV7-9 to TRBJ2-7, with D perhaps matching TRBD1 (6 bases). The length of the CDR3 is 16 residues. The V end was cut by 5 bases, the J end by 4 bases, with 21 bases between. Germline CDR1 and CDR2: SEHNR and FQNEAQ (reference sequence). The CDR3 DNA sequence: TGTGCCAGCAGCCACAACCCCGGGACAATCCCATACGAGCAGTACTTC. Its protein product is CASSHNPGTIPYEQYF.

The rearrangement links TRBV9 to TRBJ2-3; 10 nucleotides align to TRBD2. Germline V gene data show CDR1 as SGDLS and CDR2 as YYNGEE. The CDR3 covers 18 residues. J lost 3 bases, V lost 0 bases, and 10 bases had no gene match. In DNA form, the CDR3 reads TGTGCCAGCAGCGTAGCCCCCAGCGGGGGGGCTGCGACAGATACGCAGTATTTT. Its protein product is CASSVAPSGGAATDTQYF.